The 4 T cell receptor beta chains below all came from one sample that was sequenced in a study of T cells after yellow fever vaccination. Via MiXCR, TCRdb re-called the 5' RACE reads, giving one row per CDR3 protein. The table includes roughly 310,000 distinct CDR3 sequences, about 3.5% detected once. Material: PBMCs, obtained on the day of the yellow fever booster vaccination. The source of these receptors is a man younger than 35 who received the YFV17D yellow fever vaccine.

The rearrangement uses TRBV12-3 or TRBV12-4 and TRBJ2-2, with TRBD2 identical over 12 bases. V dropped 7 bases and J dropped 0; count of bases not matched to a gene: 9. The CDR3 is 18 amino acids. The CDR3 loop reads CASTGGLAGGANTGELFF. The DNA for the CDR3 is TGTGCCAGCACCGGCGGCCTAGCGGGGGGGGCGAACACCGGGGAGCTGTTTTTT.

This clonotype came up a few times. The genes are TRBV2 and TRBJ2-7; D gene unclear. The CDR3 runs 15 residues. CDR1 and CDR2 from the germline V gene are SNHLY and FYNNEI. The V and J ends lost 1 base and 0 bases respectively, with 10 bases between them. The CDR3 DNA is TGTGCCAGCAGTGAAGTTCTCACCCTCTCCTACGAGCAGTACGTC. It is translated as CASSEVLTLSYEQYV.

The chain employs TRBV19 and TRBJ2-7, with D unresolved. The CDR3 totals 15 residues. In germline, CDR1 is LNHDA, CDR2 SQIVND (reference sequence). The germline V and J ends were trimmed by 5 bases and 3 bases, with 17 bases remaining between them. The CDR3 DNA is TGTGCCAGTAGTCCCACCGCCCCTTCATACTACGAGCAGTACTTC. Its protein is CASSPTAPSYYEQYF.

Written as DNA, the CDR3 is TGTGCCAGTAGTATATGGGAGAACACTGAAGCTTTCTTT. Amino acids: CASSIWENTEAFF. This chain joins TRBV19 and TRBJ1-1; no definite D call. This CDR3 has 13 residues. CDR1 is LNHDA and CDR2 is SQIVND in the germline V gene (reference sequence). V lost 2 bases to trimming and J lost 1 base, with 5 bases between them.